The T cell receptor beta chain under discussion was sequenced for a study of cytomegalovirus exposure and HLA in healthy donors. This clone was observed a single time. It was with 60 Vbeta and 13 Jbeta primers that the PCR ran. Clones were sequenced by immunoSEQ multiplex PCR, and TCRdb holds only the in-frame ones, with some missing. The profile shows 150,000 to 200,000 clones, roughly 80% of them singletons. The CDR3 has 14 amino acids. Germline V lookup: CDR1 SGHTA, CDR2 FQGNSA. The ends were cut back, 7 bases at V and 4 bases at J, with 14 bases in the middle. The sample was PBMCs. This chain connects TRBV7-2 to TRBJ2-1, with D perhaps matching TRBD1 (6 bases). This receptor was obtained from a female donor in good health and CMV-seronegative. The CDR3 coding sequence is TGTGCCAGCAACTCCGGGACAATGTACAATGAGCAGTTCTTC. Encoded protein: CASNSGTMYNEQFF.